This T cell receptor beta chain was found in a study of blood T cell repertoires in COVID-19. Across the study: PBMCs, B-cell-depleted T cells, or T cells were the source of the cDNA or gDNA that made up the material.

This clone was detected once. Here immunoSEQ multiplex PCR was the method, and the copy in TCRdb shows in-frame clones only, minus some. The sample carries 150,000 to 200,000 clones, around 82% recorded once. Per the germline V gene, CDR1 is SGHAT and CDR2 is FQNNGV. V was cut by 4 bases and J by 6 bases, with 7 bases left in between. The CDR3 has 11 residues. The V gene is TRBV11-2, the J gene TRBJ2-7, with a possible D match to TRBD2 (5 bases). The sequenced material came from peripheral blood. The clonotype was recovered from a human donor with acute or convalescent COVID-19. The donor label of this sample is uncertain. DNA of the CDR3: TGTGCCAGCAGCTCCGCGGGCGAGCAGTACTTC. As protein: CASSSAGEQYF.